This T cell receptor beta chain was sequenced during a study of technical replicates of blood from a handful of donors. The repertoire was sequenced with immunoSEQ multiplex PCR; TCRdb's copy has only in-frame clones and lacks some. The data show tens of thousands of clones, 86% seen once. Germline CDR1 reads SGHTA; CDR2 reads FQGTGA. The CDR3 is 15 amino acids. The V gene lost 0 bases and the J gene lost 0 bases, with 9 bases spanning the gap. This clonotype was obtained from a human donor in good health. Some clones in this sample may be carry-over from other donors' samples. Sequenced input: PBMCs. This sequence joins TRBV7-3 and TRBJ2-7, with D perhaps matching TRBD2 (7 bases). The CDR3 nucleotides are TGTGCCAGCAGCTTAACCGGGGGGCACTCCTACGAGCAGTACTTC. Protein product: CASSLTGGHSYEQYF. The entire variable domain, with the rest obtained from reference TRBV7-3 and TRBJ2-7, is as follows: GAGVSQTPSNKVTEKGKYVELRCDPISGHTALYWYRQSLGQGPEFLIYFQGTGAADDSGLPNDRFFAVRPEGSVSTLKIQRTERGDSAVYLCASSLTGGHSYEQYFGPGTRLTVT.